Reported below is one TCR beta chain. Its antigen is not known. This specimen comes from a study of cytomegalovirus exposure and HLA in healthy donors. Study information: The platform used for the approximately 130 validation repertoires matched that of the roughly 630 first-cohort repertoires, a later analysis reported. Findings and caveats of the study: Among TCR beta chains, those listed as cytomegalovirus-associated numbered more than 150.

Produced via immunoSEQ multiplex PCR; TCRdb's table is partial and in-frame only. The sample lists just over 80,000 clones, roughly 95% occurring once. CDR1 is MGHDK and CDR2 is SYGVNS in the germline V gene. CDR3 length: 13 amino acids. The ends were cut back, 8 bases at V and 8 bases at J, with 16 bases in the middle. The chain links TRBV25-1 to TRBJ1-3; weak D call: TRBD1 (6 bases). Sequenced input: PBMCs. This clonotype was sampled from a young woman in good health and CMV-seronegative. The CDR3 sequence: CASVQAGADTIYF. The CDR3 DNA reads as TGTGCCAGCGTCCAGGCGGGGGCGGACACCATATATTTT. The whole variable domain, filled in from reference TRBV25-1 and TRBJ1-3, reads EADIYQTPRYLVIGTGKKITLECSQTMGHDKMYWYQQDPGMELHLIHYSYGVNSTEKGDLSSESTVSRIRTEHFPLTLESARPSHTSQYLCASVQAGADTIYFGEGSWLTVV.